This paragraph covers one TCR beta chain sequence. The sample belongs to a study of control samples from healthy donors and cancer patients. The CDR3 runs 13 residues. Germline-derived CDR1 and CDR2 are SGHRS and YFSETQ. The V gene end was trimmed by 5 bases and the J gene end by 13 bases; junction bases not matched to a gene: 5. The data were produced by immunoSEQ multiplex PCR, yet TCRdb's version contains in-frame clones alone and is incomplete. The sample contains about 160,000 clones, just over 95% of which appear only once. Sequenced material: blood. The genes are TRBV5-1 and TRBJ1-6; 11 bases map to TRBD1. The sequence was obtained from a woman in her thirties in good health. The CDR3 here is CASRGQGDWPLHF. DNA for the CDR3: TGCGCCAGCAGGGGACAGGGGGATTGGCCCCTCCACTTT.